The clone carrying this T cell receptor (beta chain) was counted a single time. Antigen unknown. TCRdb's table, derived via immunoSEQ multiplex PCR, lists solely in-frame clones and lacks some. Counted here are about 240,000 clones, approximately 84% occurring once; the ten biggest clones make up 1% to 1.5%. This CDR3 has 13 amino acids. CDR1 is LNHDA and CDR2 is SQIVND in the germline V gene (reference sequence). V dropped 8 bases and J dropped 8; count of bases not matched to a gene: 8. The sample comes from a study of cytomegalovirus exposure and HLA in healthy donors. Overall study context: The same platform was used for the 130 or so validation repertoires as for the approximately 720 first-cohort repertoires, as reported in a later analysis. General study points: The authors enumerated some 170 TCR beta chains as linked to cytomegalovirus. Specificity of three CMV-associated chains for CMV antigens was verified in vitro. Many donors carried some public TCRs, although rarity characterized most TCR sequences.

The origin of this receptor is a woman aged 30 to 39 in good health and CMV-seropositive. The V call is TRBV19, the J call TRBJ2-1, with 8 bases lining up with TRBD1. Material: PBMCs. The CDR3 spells CASQRQGSHEQFF. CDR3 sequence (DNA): TGTGCCAGTCAGCGACAGGGGTCTCATGAGCAGTTCTTC.